Listed below are T cell receptor beta chains from one sample, sequenced in a study of human T cells and chemical hapten exposure. TCRdb re-analysed the RACE reads in MiXCR, keeping a single row per CDR3 protein. The data contain 360,000 or so distinct CDR3 sequences, about 6% of them singletons. The sample in question was whole blood, obtained in connection with sensitization to the hapten diphenylcyclopropenone (DPC). The receptors were gathered from a woman aged 18-35 years with alopecia areata. Some clones in this sample may be carry-over from other donors' samples. The CDR3 runs from the conserved cysteine through the conserved F or W. The order of the fields is J gene, V gene, D gene, clone size, CDR3 protein, CDR3 DNA. A D gene is named only where the DNA matches it firmly. Size is omitted from some rows. Given values are once, few, many or a class for expanded clones.

j_call: TRBJ2-5; v_call: TRBV24-1; d_call: NA; clone_size: many; cdr3_aa: CATRDSQETQYF; cdr3_nt: TGTGCCACCAGGGACTCCCAAGAGACCCAGTACTTC
j_call: TRBJ2-1; v_call: TRBV19; d_call: TRBD2; clone_size: many; cdr3_aa: CASSIRPSGAYNEQFF; cdr3_nt: TGTGCCAGTAGTATCCGTCCTAGCGGGGCGTACAATGAGCAGTTCTTC
j_call: TRBJ1-5; v_call: TRBV4-3; d_call: NA; clone_size: many; cdr3_aa: CASSHATGGGQPQHF; cdr3_nt: TGCGCCAGCAGCCACGCGACAGGAGGGGGTCAGCCCCAGCATTTT
j_call: TRBJ1-4; v_call: TRBV6-6; d_call: NA; clone_size: NA; cdr3_aa: CASSYGADPEKLFF; cdr3_nt: TGTGCCAGCAGTTACGGGGCAGACCCCGAAAAACTGTTTTTT
j_call: TRBJ1-5; v_call: TRBV6-5; d_call: NA; clone_size: many; cdr3_aa: CASRRRGNQPQHF; cdr3_nt: TGTGCCAGCCGGCGGAGGGGCAATCAGCCCCAGCATTTT
j_call: TRBJ1-2; v_call: TRBV28; d_call: NA; clone_size: many; cdr3_aa: CASSPQGILYGYTF; cdr3_nt: TGTGCCAGCAGTCCCCAGGGAATTCTCTATGGCTACACCTTC
j_call: TRBJ1-5; v_call: TRBV2; d_call: TRBD1; clone_size: few; cdr3_aa: CASMGTGPSGIYSNQPQHF; cdr3_nt: TGTGCCAGCATGGGGACAGGCCCATCTGGTATATATAGCAATCAGCCCCAGCATTTT
j_call: TRBJ2-3; v_call: TRBV7-9; d_call: TRBD2; clone_size: many; cdr3_aa: CASSSTSGGTLITDTQYF; cdr3_nt: TGTGCCAGCAGCTCAACCAGCGGGGGTACTCTAATCACAGATACGCAGTATTTT
j_call: TRBJ2-3; v_call: TRBV29-1; d_call: NA; clone_size: many; cdr3_aa: CSVSPSTDTQYF; cdr3_nt: TGCAGCGTGAGCCCTAGCACAGATACGCAGTATTTT
j_call: TRBJ2-7; v_call: TRBV3-1; d_call: NA; clone_size: many; cdr3_aa: CATGRLNYEQYF; cdr3_nt: TGTGCCACCGGGCGGCTGAACTACGAGCAGTACTTC
j_call: TRBJ1-5; v_call: TRBV7-9; d_call: NA; clone_size: many; cdr3_aa: CASSLTGPSGNQPQHF; cdr3_nt: TGTGCCAGCAGCTTGACAGGCCCCTCGGGCAATCAGCCCCAGCATTTT
j_call: TRBJ1-2; v_call: TRBV20-1; d_call: TRBD1; clone_size: many; cdr3_aa: CSARPGQGPHNYGYTF; cdr3_nt: TGCAGTGCTAGACCAGGACAGGGACCCCATAACTATGGCTACACCTTC
j_call: TRBJ1-1; v_call: TRBV7-8; d_call: TRBD1; clone_size: NA; cdr3_aa: CASSSRQGGINTEAFF; cdr3_nt: TGTGCCAGCTCTTCTAGACAGGGGGGTATTAACACTGAAGCTTTCTTT
j_call: TRBJ2-3; v_call: TRBV28; d_call: NA; clone_size: few; cdr3_aa: CASSWVTDTQYF; cdr3_nt: TGTGCCAGCAGCTGGGTAACAGATACGCAGTATTTT
j_call: TRBJ2-7; v_call: TRBV3-1; d_call: TRBD2; clone_size: NA; cdr3_aa: CASSQDLGLAEYEQYF; cdr3_nt: TGTGCCAGCAGCCAAGATTTGGGACTAGCGGAGTACGAGCAGTACTTC
j_call: TRBJ1-1; v_call: TRBV3-1; d_call: NA; clone_size: few; cdr3_aa: CASSQARPSEAFF; cdr3_nt: TGTGCCAGCAGCCAAGCTCGACCCTCCGAGGCTTTCTTT